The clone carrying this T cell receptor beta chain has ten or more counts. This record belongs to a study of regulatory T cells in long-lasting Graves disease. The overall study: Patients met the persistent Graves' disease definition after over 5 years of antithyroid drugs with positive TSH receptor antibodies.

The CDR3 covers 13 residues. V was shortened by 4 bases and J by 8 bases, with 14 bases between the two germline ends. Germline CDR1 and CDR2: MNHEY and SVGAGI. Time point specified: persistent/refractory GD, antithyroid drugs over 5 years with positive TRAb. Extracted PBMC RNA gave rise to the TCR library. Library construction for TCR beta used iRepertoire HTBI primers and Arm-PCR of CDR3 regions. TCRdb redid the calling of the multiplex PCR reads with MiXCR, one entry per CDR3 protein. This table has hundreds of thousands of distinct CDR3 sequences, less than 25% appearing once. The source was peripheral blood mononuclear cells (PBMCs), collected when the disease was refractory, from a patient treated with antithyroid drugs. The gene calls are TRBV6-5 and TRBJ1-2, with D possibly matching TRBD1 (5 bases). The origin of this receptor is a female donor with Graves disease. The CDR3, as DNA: TGTGCCAGCAGTTCCCGGGACGTGGGCGGCTACACCTTC. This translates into CASSSRDVGGYTF.